The 7 T cell receptor beta chains below all came from one sample that was sequenced in a study of cytotoxic CD8 clonotypes in ibrutinib-treated CLL. Measured with immunoSEQ multiplex PCR; TCRdb has only the in-frame clones, and not every one. The sample carries roughly 40,000 clones, approximately 67% recorded once. This material consisted of PBMCs, taken at disease progression, from a patient treated with ibrutinib. These receptors were obtained from a human donor with chronic lymphocytic leukemia.

This clone appeared once. CDR3 loop: CASSLSLAGGNEQFF. The DNA of the CDR3 is TGTGCCAGCAGTTTATCACTAGCGGGAGGCAATGAGCAGTTCTTC. The chain uses TRBV27 and TRBJ2-1, with TRBD2 matching over 12 bases. The germline V gene encodes CDR1 MNHEY and CDR2 SMNVEV (reference sequence). The CDR3 is 15 amino acids. V lost 0 bases and J lost 6; bases outside the gene matches: 0.

The chain joins TRBV28 to TRBJ2-7; the D gene is possibly TRBD1 (6 bases). Trimming stripped 5 bases from V and 2 bases from J, with 7 bases between. Germline CDR1 reads MDHEN; CDR2 reads SYDVKM. The length of the CDR3 is 12 residues. CDR3 sequence (DNA): TGTGCCAGCAGTCAGGGGCCCTACGAGCAGTACTTC. Translated: CASSQGPYEQYF.

This clone was counted a single time. J is TRBJ2-2 and V is TRBV18; the D gene is possibly TRBD2 (5 bases). Trimming removed 6 bases at V and 8 bases at J, with 19 bases between. This CDR3 spans 15 amino acids. Germline V CDR1 and CDR2: KGHSH, LQKENI. CDR3 region: CASSPRETQTGELFF. Written as DNA, the CDR3 is TGTGCCAGCTCGCCAAGGGAGACGCAAACAGGGGAGCTGTTTTTT.

The rearrangement links TRBV11-3 to TRBJ2-1, with D perhaps matching TRBD2 (6 bases). The CDR3 loop spans 14 amino acids. Germline V gene lookup returns CDR1 SGHNT and CDR2 YENEEA. Trimming removed 1 base from V and 5 bases from J, with 9 bases in between. The CDR3 DNA follows: TGTGCCAGCAGCTTAGGGACTATCGACAATGAGCAGTTCTTC. Translation gives CASSLGTIDNEQFF.

The chain uses TRBV30 and TRBJ2-4, with D unclear. This CDR3 comprises 15 residues. The germline gives CDR1 GTSNPN, CDR2 SVGIG (reference sequence). V was clipped by 2 bases and J by 1 base, with 12 bases between them. The CDR3 bases are TGTGCCTGGAGTTATGCGGCTCTGGCCAAAAACATTCAGTACTTC. It specifies CAWSYAALAKNIQYF.

The chain couples TRBV9 to TRBJ2-1; tentatively, D is TRBD1 or TRBD2 (5 bases each). The CDR3 extends over 14 amino acids. Per germline, CDR1 SGDLS and CDR2 YYNGEE. V lost 3 bases, J lost 4 bases, and 11 bases lay in between. CDR3 in DNA: TGTGCCAGCAGCGCCATGGGACGGTACAATGAGCAGTTCTTC. As protein: CASSAMGRYNEQFF.

The chain joins TRBV6-6 to TRBJ2-1; 10 bases are shared with TRBD1. V was pared by 4 bases and J by 5 bases, with 8 bases of the junction left unmatched. Germline V lookup: CDR1 MNHNY, CDR2 SVGAGI (reference sequence). The CDR3 is 16 amino acids. The CDR3: CASSSPDRGTDNEQFF. The DNA for the CDR3 is TGTGCCAGCAGTTCGCCGGACAGGGGGACGGACAATGAGCAGTTCTTC.